One sample yielded the 23 T cell receptor beta chains listed below, sequenced in a study of shared clonotypes between healthy human individuals. Using immunoSEQ multiplex PCR, the repertoire was profiled, and TCRdb retains in-frame clones only, with some absent. The sample carries around 1.9 million clones, 93% recorded once. CD45RO-negative cells were positively selected for CCR7, leaving out terminally differentiated effector memory CD45RA+ cells. Sequenced input: naive CD8+ T cells from PBMCs. The origin of the receptors is a man in his late teens or twenties in good health. Some clones in this sample may be carry-over from other donors' samples.

The rearrangement joins TRBV28 to TRBJ1-4; TRBD1 might be the D (6 bases). Germline V gene data show CDR1 as MDHEN and CDR2 as SYDVKM. The CDR3 consists of 16 residues. V lost 2 bases to trimming and J lost 6 bases, with 16 bases between them. The CDR3 sequence is CASSLNSGTRYEKLFF. In DNA, the CDR3 is TGTGCCAGCAGTTTAAACAGCGGGACAAGATATGAAAAACTGTTTTTT.

The chain recombines TRBV5-4 with TRBJ1-5; D not certain. This CDR3 spans 13 amino acids. Trimming removed 1 base at V and 5 bases at J, with 7 bases between. In germline, CDR1 is SGHNT, CDR2 YYREEE (reference sequence). The CDR3 sequence: CASSLLPDQPQHF. CDR3 in DNA: TGTGCCAGCAGCTTGTTGCCGGATCAGCCCCAGCATTTT. The full variable domain, rest sourced from reference TRBV5-4 and TRBJ1-5, is ETGVTQSPTHLIKTRGQQVTLRCSSQSGHNTVSWYQQALGQGPQFIFQYYREEENGRGNFPPRFSGLQFPNYSSELNVNALELDDSALYLCASSLLPDQPQHFGDGTRLSIL.

This clone showed up just once. The CDR3 is CASGERGQGYTF. The CDR3 DNA reads as TGTGCCAGCGGAGAACGGGGCCAGGGCTACACCTTC. The rearrangement joins TRBV6-8 to TRBJ1-2; D may be TRBD1 (5 bases). The CDR3 covers 12 residues. With 8 bases removed from V and 8 bases from J, the gap between germline ends came to 15 bases. The germline V gene has CDR1 MNHGY and CDR2 SAAAGT.

The chain carries TRBV7-8 and TRBJ2-7; D perhaps matches TRBD2 (5 bases). CDR3 length: 16 residues. CDR1 is SGHVS, CDR2 FQNEAQ, per germline. Trimming removed 5 bases from V and 2 bases from J, with 19 bases in between. CDR3 residues: CASSPRMRDTTYEQYF. The CDR3 nucleotides are TGTGCCAGCAGCCCCCGTATGAGGGATACCACCTACGAGCAGTACTTC.

The chain employs TRBV30 and TRBJ1-1; TRBD1 matches 7 bases. The CDR3 contains 13 residues. The germline gives CDR1 GTSNPN, CDR2 SVGIG (reference sequence). With V trimmed by 0 bases and J by 5 bases, 3 bases remained unmatched. The CDR3 region is CAWSVGTATEAFF. CDR3 sequence (DNA): TGTGCCTGGAGTGTCGGGACAGCTACTGAAGCTTTCTTT.

The chain recombines TRBV25-1 with TRBJ1-1, with no clear D. Germline V CDR1 and CDR2: MGHDK, SYGVNS. The CDR3 loop spans 13 amino acids. With 6 bases removed from V and 9 bases from J, the gap between germline ends came to 17 bases. Here the CDR3 DNA reads TGTGCCAGCAGCGCCGGTGAGGGAGGACAAGCTTTCTTT. Translating it yields CASSAGEGGQAFF.

The chain combines TRBV29-1 with TRBJ2-1; 7 bases agree with TRBD2. Per the germline V gene, CDR1 is SQVTM and CDR2 is ANQGSEA. V gave up 5 bases and J gave up 8 bases; unmatched junction bases: 9. This CDR3 has 13 amino acids. The CDR3, as DNA: TGCAGCGTTTGGAGGGAGGGTAGGTATGAGCAGTTCTTC. This sequence encodes CSVWREGRYEQFF.

V is TRBV7-8 and J is TRBJ1-1; TRBD1 might be the D (5 bases). Germline V gives CDR1 SGHVS, CDR2 FQNEAQ. The CDR3 is 15 residues long. The V end lost 1 base, the J end lost 3 bases, and 12 bases lay between the germline ends. CDR3 in DNA: TGTGCCAGCAGCTTAGAAGCCCGAGGGGACACTGAAGCTTTCTTT. Its translation is CASSLEARGDTEAFF.

This clone was found once. This chain joins TRBV19 and TRBJ2-7, with a weak D call TRBD1 (6 bases). Per germline, CDR1 LNHDA and CDR2 SQIVND (reference sequence). CDR3 size: 12 residues. Between the trimmed V and J ends, which lost 1 base and 6 bases, there was a span of 7 bases. Here the CDR3 reads CASSIGGPEQYF. For the CDR3, the DNA is TGTGCCAGTAGTATAGGGGGGCCCGAGCAGTACTTC.

Points on this clone: Other DNA sequences in this sample translate to the same CDR3. The chain joins TRBV27 to TRBJ2-6; tentative D call: TRBD1 (5 bases). This CDR3 spans 16 amino acids. The germline V gene encodes CDR1 MNHEY and CDR2 SMNVEV (reference sequence). V gave up 0 bases and J gave up 2 bases, with 8 bases separating them. This CDR3 reads CASSLSAGTGANVLTF. The CDR3 DNA sequence: TGTGCCAGCAGTTTATCAGCAGGGACTGGGGCCAACGTCCTGACTTTC.

The count of this clone is one. The chain links TRBV19 to TRBJ1-2; weak D call: TRBD1 (5 bases). Germline V gives CDR1 LNHDA, CDR2 SQIVND (reference sequence). V dropped 3 bases and J dropped 5 bases, with 16 bases sitting between them. CDR3 size: 15 residues. In DNA, the CDR3 is TGTGCCAGTAGTATTGTGGACACCTCGGGGTATGGCTACACCTTC. This encodes CASSIVDTSGYGYTF.

The chain employs TRBV7-8 and TRBJ1-1; no firm D call. V gave up 1 base and J gave up 2 bases, with 11 bases separating them. The germline V gene has CDR1 SGHVS and CDR2 FQNEAQ. CDR3 length equals 15 residues. This CDR3 reads CASSLEPGFNTEAFF. The CDR3 DNA reads TGTGCCAGCAGCTTAGAACCGGGATTCAACACTGAAGCTTTCTTT. The full variable domain, in which reference TRBV7-8 and TRBJ1-1 provide the parts outside the CDR3, is GAGVSQSPRYKVAKRGQDVALRCDPISGHVSLFWYQQALGQGPEFLTYFQNEAQLDKSGLPSDRFFAERPEGSVSTLKIQRTQQEDSAVYLCASSLEPGFNTEAFFGQGTRLTVV.

This chain uses TRBV11-3 with TRBJ2-1; no clear D gene. Germline loops: CDR1 SGHNT, CDR2 YENEEA. The CDR3 has 12 residues. Trimming took off 3 bases at V and 7 bases at J, with 7 bases between the two ends. This CDR3 reads CASSFTTNEQFF. CDR3 coding DNA: TGTGCCAGCAGCTTTACAACTAATGAGCAGTTCTTC.

This chain links TRBV27 with TRBJ2-2, with D possibly being TRBD1 or TRBD2 (5 bases each). The CDR3 runs 15 residues. V was clipped by 3 bases and J by 0 bases, with 8 bases between them. Germline values: CDR1 MNHEY, CDR2 SMNVEV (reference sequence). The CDR3 DNA reads TGTGCCAGCAGTTTCGGGACCCCGAACACCGGGGAGCTGTTTTTT. Translating it yields CASSFGTPNTGELFF.

V and J are TRBV30 and TRBJ2-5; possibly TRBD1 or TRBD2 for D (5 bases each). The last part of the DNA fits TRBJ2-7 better; the J call may be wrong. This CDR3 comprises 12 residues. Germline loops: CDR1 GTSNPN, CDR2 SVGIG (reference sequence). The DNA of the CDR3 is TGTGCCTGGACGGGACCCAACTACGAGCAGTACTTC. It is translated as CAWTGPNYEQYF.

The V call is TRBV5-1, the J call TRBJ2-7; 16 positions agree with TRBD2. J was trimmed by 3 bases and V by 1 base; bases with no gene match: 7. CDR1 is SGHRS and CDR2 is YFSETQ in the germline V gene. CDR3 length: 18 residues. CDR3 loop: CASSLSPGLAGGFYEQYF. As DNA, the CDR3 is TGCGCCAGCAGCTTGTCCCCGGGACTAGCGGGAGGGTTCTACGAGCAGTACTTC.

The chain uses TRBV6-1 and TRBJ1-5, with a tentative D call TRBD1 (6 bases). The CDR3 has 18 amino acids. The germline V and J ends were trimmed by 0 bases and 0 bases, with 15 bases remaining between them. The germline V gene has CDR1 MNHNS and CDR2 SASEGT. The CDR3 sequence is CASSEAATGLHSNQPQHF. In DNA, the CDR3 is TGTGCCAGCAGTGAAGCCGCGACAGGTCTTCATAGCAATCAGCCCCAGCATTTT.

V and J are TRBV19 and TRBJ2-5; 11 bases are a match to TRBD2. Trimming removed 3 bases from V and 1 base from J; junction bases left unmatched: 7. Germline V CDR1 and CDR2: LNHDA, SQIVND (reference sequence). This CDR3 comprises 17 residues. The DNA of the CDR3 is TGTGCCAGTAGTATGGACGGACTAGCGGGTTCCCAAGAGACCCAGTACTTC. Its translation: CASSMDGLAGSQETQYF.

This chain uses TRBV28 with TRBJ2-4, with D hard to call. Germline-derived CDR1 and CDR2 are MDHEN and SYDVKM. V was cut by 4 bases and J by 0 bases, with 19 bases left in between. CDR3 size: 18 residues. This chain's CDR3 is CASSSPGLDLLAKNIQYF. CDR3 in DNA: TGTGCCAGCAGTTCACCCGGTTTGGACCTACTAGCCAAAAACATTCAGTACTTC.

This clone was observed once. The chain employs TRBV27 and TRBJ1-1; TRBD1 aligns across 7 bases. With V trimmed by 7 bases and J by 4 bases, 9 bases remained unmatched. Germline-derived CDR1 and CDR2 are MNHEY and SMNVEV (reference sequence). CDR3 length: 14 residues. The CDR3 spells CASTKQGLGTEAFF. CDR3 nucleotides: TGTGCCAGCACCAAACAGGGGCTGGGCACTGAAGCTTTCTTT.

The chain joins TRBV29-1 to TRBJ2-1; D tentatively fits TRBD1 or TRBD2 (5 bases each). The V gene lost 3 bases and the J gene lost 4 bases, with 19 bases spanning the gap. This CDR3 region has 16 residues. CDR1 is SQVTM and CDR2 is ANQGSEA in the germline V gene. The CDR3 spells CSVDMAGAGKYNEQFF. Written as DNA, the CDR3 is TGCAGCGTTGATATGGCCGGGGCAGGGAAATACAATGAGCAGTTCTTC.

V usage is TRBV14 and J usage is TRBJ2-7; tentatively, D is TRBD2 (5 bases). V was clipped by 0 bases and J by 2 bases, with 11 bases between them. Germline V gene lookup returns CDR1 SGHDN and CDR2 FVKESK. The CDR3 length is 15 residues. CDR3 in amino acids: CASSQDRDPAYEQYF. CDR3 in DNA: TGTGCCAGCAGCCAAGACCGGGATCCGGCCTACGAGCAGTACTTC.

This sequence joins TRBV2 and TRBJ2-1; D not resolved. V was shortened by 4 bases and J by 10 bases, with 11 bases between the two germline ends. The CDR3 is 12 residues long. The V gene's germline CDR1 is SNHLY and CDR2 FYNNEI. The chain's CDR3 is CASSGMTREQFF. CDR3 in DNA: TGTGCCAGCAGTGGGATGACGCGGGAGCAGTTCTTC.